This TCR beta chain was retrieved from a study of radiotherapy plus CTLA-4 blockade in lung cancer. Assay used: immunoSEQ multiplex PCR; TCRdb lists only in-frame clones, some missing. Of some 50,000 clones in the sample, about 83% were seen once. A remark on this clone: Its matching antigen is unknown.

Patients had chemo-refractory metastatic non-small-cell lung cancer and received focal radiation plus CTLA-4 blockade that used ipilimumab. Regarding the study as a whole: Per reports, early blood T cell clone dynamics, plus interferon-beta, forecast response most strongly.

This CDR3 contains 15 residues. Germline-derived CDR1 and CDR2 are MNHEY and SMNVEV (reference sequence). The V gene lost 1 base and the J gene lost 3 bases, with 13 bases spanning the gap. The sequences come from peripheral blood, collected from a patient treated with radiotherapy plus ipilimumab. The sequence came from a human donor with non-small cell lung cancer whose response to radiotherapy plus ipilimumab could not be evaluated. The chain couples TRBV27 to TRBJ2-7; TRBD1 might be the D (5 bases). This CDR3 is CASSLFQGMYYEQYF. CDR3 DNA sequence: TGTGCCAGCAGTTTATTCCAGGGTATGTACTACGAGCAGTACTTC.